The 24 T cell receptor beta chains presented below share a single source sample, sequenced in a study of T cell responses to AZD1222 COVID-19 vaccine. Clones were sequenced by immunoSEQ multiplex PCR, and TCRdb holds only the in-frame ones, with some missing. The sample has 95,000 to 100,000 clones, more than 75% seen once; the top ten hold 16%. Here the sequenced sample was peripheral blood, taken on day 0 of AZD1222 vaccination. These receptors all come from an adult in good health.

The count of this clone is one. This sequence joins TRBV7-9 and TRBJ1-5, with D unclear. CDR3 length: 12 residues. Germline-derived CDR1 and CDR2 are SEHNR and FQNEAQ (reference sequence). Deletions cut 5 bases from V and 6 bases from J, with 8 bases between. CDR3 in DNA: TGTGCCAGCAGCGTATGGGGTCAGCCCCAGCATTTT. Amino acid sequence: CASSVWGQPQHF.

The genes are TRBV6-5 and TRBJ1-5, with D maybe TRBD1 (5 bases). Germline loops: CDR1 MNHEY, CDR2 SVGAGI. Trimming removed 6 bases at V and 5 bases at J, with 11 bases between. The CDR3 length is 13 residues. The CDR3 is CASREGRDQPQHF. For the CDR3, the DNA is TGTGCCAGCAGGGAGGGCAGGGATCAGCCCCAGCATTTT.

This clone occurred once. The J gene is TRBJ2-3, the V gene TRBV3-1 (or the pseudogene TRBV3-2), with 10 bases identical to TRBD2. The CDR3 loop spans 16 amino acids. Germline V gene sequence: CDR1 LGHDT, CDR2 YNNKEL (reference sequence). With 3 bases clipped from V and 1 base from J, the junction kept 4 bases outside the gene matches. CDR3 bases: TGTGCCAGCAGCCAGCTCAGCGGGAGGGGCACAGATACGCAGTATTTT. Protein product: CASSQLSGRGTDTQYF.

Of note for this clone: No DNA is shown, since the ends of the CDR3 on it are uncertain; the CDR3 is the one TCRdb lists. The J gene is TRBJ1-1, the V gene TRBV28. The germline CDR1 and CDR2 sequences are MDHEN and SYDVKM. The CDR3 comprises 12 residues, both ends counted. The CDR3 sequence: CASSSSGVEAFF.

The chain is built from TRBV19 and TRBJ2-7; 8 bases align to TRBD1. The germline V gene has CDR1 LNHDA and CDR2 SQIVND (reference sequence). With 4 bases clipped from V and 3 bases from J, the junction kept 8 bases outside the gene matches. The CDR3 runs to 15 residues. DNA of the CDR3: TGTGCCAGTAGTAGAGACTCGACAGGGGACTACGAGCAGTACTTC. This translates into CASSRDSTGDYEQYF. Supplemented by reference TRBV19 and TRBJ2-7, the full variable domain reads DGGITQSPKYLFRKEGQNVTLSCEQNLNHDAMYWYRQDPGQGLRLIYYSQIVNDFQKGDIAEGYSVSREKKESFPLTVTSAQKNPTAFYLCASSRDSTGDYEQYFGPGTRLTVT.

The gene calls are TRBV4-2 and TRBJ2-3; weak D call: TRBD2 (5 bases). CDR3 length: 16 residues. V lost 1 base to trimming and J lost 0 bases, with 11 bases between them. Germline loops: CDR1 LGHNA, CDR2 YNFKEQ. As DNA, the CDR3 is TGTGCCAGCAGCCAAGGATATAGAGGGAGCACAGATACGCAGTATTTT. Its protein product is CASSQGYRGSTDTQYF.

This clone is termed medium-sized. The chain carries TRBV12-3 or TRBV12-4 and TRBJ1-2, with D hard to call. This CDR3 spans 12 amino acids. Trimming cost V 0 bases and J 11 bases, with 10 bases left between them. CDR3 sequence reads: CASSLAQESYTF. Written as DNA, the CDR3 is TGTGCCAGCAGTTTAGCGCAGGAAAGTTACACCTTC.

This clone was seen once. J is TRBJ1-1 and V is TRBV19; D not resolved. The CDR3 has 15 residues. V was shortened by 5 bases and J by 0 bases, with 13 bases between the two germline ends. Germline V CDR1 and CDR2: LNHDA, SQIVND (reference sequence). CDR3 in DNA: TGTGCCAGTAGTCGGGCCGACTCCATGAACACTGAAGCTTTCTTT. Translated: CASSRADSMNTEAFF.

The chain couples TRBV7-6 to TRBJ1-3; a possible D gene is TRBD1 (6 bases). The V end was cut by 5 bases, the J end by 4 bases, with 15 bases between. The CDR3 is 15 amino acids. Germline CDR1 and CDR2: SGHVS and FNYEAQ. In nucleotides, the CDR3 is TGTGCCAGCAGCCCCGTCGGGGGCATGGGAAACACCATATATTTT. It codes for CASSPVGGMGNTIYF.

V and J are TRBV2 and TRBJ2-5; 14 bases fit TRBD2. V lost 6 bases and J lost 8; bases outside the gene matches: 8. CDR1 is SNHLY and CDR2 is FYNNEI in the germline V gene. CDR3 length: 15 residues. The CDR3 DNA sequence: TGTGCCAGCAGCGAGACTAGCGGGAGGGGAGGTACCCAGTACTTC. The encoded protein is CASSETSGRGGTQYF.

CDR3 DNA: TGTGCCTGGAGTCGGACTAGCGGGTTCGGTGAGCAGTTCTTC. Encoded protein: CAWSRTSGFGEQFF. This chain connects TRBV30 to TRBJ2-1, with TRBD2 matching over 11 bases. The CDR3 extends over 14 amino acids. Germline V gene data show CDR1 as GTSNPN and CDR2 as SVGIG (reference sequence). The junction had 6 bases not matched to a gene; V was cut back by 2 bases and J by 9 bases.

This sequence joins TRBV27 and TRBJ2-2, with 7 bases matching TRBD1. The germline CDR1 and CDR2 sequences are MNHEY and SMNVEV (reference sequence). V lost 2 bases, J lost 3 bases, and 3 bases stayed unmatched. The CDR3 length is 15 residues. CDR3 in amino acids: CASSLGQVDTGELFF. Written as DNA, the CDR3 is TGTGCCAGCAGTTTAGGACAGGTGGACACCGGGGAGCTGTTTTTT.

In this sample, this clone turned up once. This chain joins TRBV29-1 and TRBJ1-1; D unclear. The CDR3 spans 13 residues. Germline V gene data show CDR1 as SQVTM and CDR2 as ANQGSEA. Trimming stripped 6 bases from V and 5 bases from J, with 16 bases between. CDR3 sequence: CSVRRGGSTEAFF. The CDR3 DNA is TGCAGCGTCCGACGGGGTGGGAGTACTGAAGCTTTCTTT.

This clone is a singleton in its sample. V is TRBV6-6 and J is TRBJ1-2; TRBD1 matches 10 bases. The V gene end was trimmed by 7 bases and the J gene end by 6 bases; junction bases not matched to a gene: 5. CDR3 length equals 13 residues. Germline CDR1 reads MNHNY; CDR2 reads SVGAGI (reference sequence). CDR3 amino acids: CASNPGQGNGYTF. CDR3 nucleotides: TGTGCCAGCAATCCGGGACAGGGGAATGGCTACACCTTC.

The rearrangement joins TRBV5-1 to TRBJ2-1; D is possibly TRBD1 or TRBD2 (5 bases each). The V end was cut by 4 bases, the J end by 7 bases, with 18 bases between. This CDR3 is 15 amino acids long. Germline lookup yields CDR1 SGHRS and CDR2 YFSETQ. CDR3 nucleotides: TGCGCCAGCAGCGTCCTACCGGGACCGAGGAATGAGCAGTTCTTC. It encodes CASSVLPGPRNEQFF.

The rearrangement uses TRBV9 and TRBJ2-1, with D tentatively TRBD2 (5 bases). The CDR3 is 16 amino acids. Germline CDR1 SGDLS, CDR2 YYNGEE. The V gene lost 0 bases and the J gene lost 1 base, with 11 bases spanning the gap. The CDR3: CASSVAVGASYNEQFF. In DNA, the CDR3 is TGTGCCAGCAGCGTAGCGGTGGGAGCTTCCTACAATGAGCAGTTCTTC. The full variable domain, its missing parts supplied by reference TRBV9 and TRBJ2-1, is DSGVTQTPKHLITATGQRVTLRCSPRSGDLSVYWYQQSLDQGLQFLIQYYNGEERAKGNILERFSAQQFPDLHSELNLSSLELGDSALYFCASSVAVGASYNEQFFGPGTRLTVL.

The rearrangement uses TRBV3-1 (or the pseudogene TRBV3-2) and TRBJ2-2, with a tentative D call TRBD2 (6 bases). V was clipped by 4 bases and J by 1 base, with 7 bases between them. In germline, CDR1 is LGHDT, CDR2 YNNKEL (reference sequence). The CDR3 covers 14 residues. The CDR3 coding sequence is TGTGCCAGCAGCCTGGGACTGAACACCGGGGAGCTGTTTTTT. Protein product: CASSLGLNTGELFF.

The chain has TRBV27 and TRBJ2-2; TRBD2 agrees at 9 bases. V lost 7 bases and J lost 7; bases outside the gene matches: 13. The CDR3 extends over 16 amino acids. Germline values: CDR1 MNHEY, CDR2 SMNVEV (reference sequence). The CDR3 spells CASKPAGGRASGELFF. For the CDR3, the DNA is TGTGCCAGCAAGCCCGCGGGCGGGAGGGCCAGCGGGGAGCTGTTTTTT.

This chain uses TRBV5-8 with TRBJ2-1; TRBD2 aligns across 12 bases. The CDR3 length is 15 residues. J was trimmed by 9 bases and V by 2 bases; bases with no gene match: 6. CDR1 and CDR2 (germline): SGHTS, YDEGEE. This CDR3 reads CASSFRLAGVGEQFF. DNA for the CDR3: TGTGCCAGCAGCTTTAGACTAGCGGGAGTTGGTGAGCAGTTCTTC.

The rearrangement links TRBV28 to TRBJ2-1; D is possibly TRBD2 (6 bases). This CDR3 spans 14 amino acids. Trimming stripped 5 bases from V and 1 base from J, with 9 bases between. Germline V CDR1 and CDR2: MDHEN, SYDVKM. The CDR3 nucleotides are TGTGCCAGCAGTATGGCGGGGTCCTACAATGAGCAGTTCTTC. This sequence encodes CASSMAGSYNEQFF.

V usage is TRBV27 and J usage is TRBJ2-5; no reliable D call. V lost 0 bases and J lost 4, with 12 bases in between. The CDR3 is 15 amino acids. From germline, CDR1 is MNHEY and CDR2 SMNVEV (reference sequence). CDR3 in amino acids: CASSLSGSYGETQYF. CDR3 nucleotides: TGTGCCAGCAGTTTATCGGGGTCTTATGGAGAGACCCAGTACTTC.

The chain couples TRBV20-1 to TRBJ2-1; D is possibly TRBD2 (5 bases). The CDR3 consists of 12 residues. Per germline, CDR1 DFQATT and CDR2 SNEGSKA (reference sequence). V was shortened by 3 bases and J by 10 bases, with 13 bases between the two germline ends. The CDR3 bases are TGCAGTGCTAGTCAAGGAGGCGGCGAGCAGTTCTTC. Its translation: CSASQGGGEQFF.

The V and J genes are TRBV2 and TRBJ1-5; possibly TRBD1 for D (6 bases). Trimming stripped 5 bases from V and 5 bases from J, with 13 bases between. The CDR3 is 14 amino acids. CDR1 and CDR2 from the germline V gene are SNHLY and FYNNEI. The CDR3 DNA reads TGTGCCAGCAGTCCAGGGGCAAGGGATCAGCCCCAGCATTTT. Amino acids: CASSPGARDQPQHF.

The chain employs TRBV3-1 (or the pseudogene TRBV3-2) and TRBJ2-5; a weak D match, TRBD2 (5 bases). The ends were cut back, 3 bases at V and 5 bases at J, with 13 bases in the middle. The CDR3 covers 14 residues. Germline V gene data show CDR1 as LGHDT and CDR2 as YNNKEL (reference sequence). The CDR3 coding sequence is TGTGCCAGCAGCCAGTCTGCCGGGATTGAGACCCAGTACTTC. Translated, it gives CASSQSAGIETQYF.